The sequence of this TCR beta chain was determined in a study of Graves' ophthalmopathy and Graves' hyperthyroidism. Study overall: A follow-up of 18 months without ophthalmopathy meant that hyperthyroidism was stable. The study, taken as a whole, reports: Appearing in blood as well were most expanded thyroid clonotypes above 0.001 frequency. Prediction of ophthalmopathy progression reached roughly 70% sensitivity and approximately 75% specificity.

RNA transcripts yielded amplified TCR beta CDR3 regions. An initial RT-PCR round employing HTBI primers preceded a second-round multiplex PCR. MiXCR was run by TCRdb on the multiplex PCR reads, yielding one entry per CDR3 protein. The sample comprises 500,000 to 700,000 distinct CDR3 sequences, 35% to 45% of which are singletons, and 3.5% to 4.5% rests with the top ten. The CDR3 length is 16 residues. In germline, CDR1 is LNHNV, CDR2 YYDKDF (reference sequence). This clonotype was counted at least ten times. Its specificity is unknown. A read error is possible here, since a much larger clone lies one base away.

V is TRBV15 and J is TRBJ2-7; D is perhaps TRBD1 (5 bases). This receptor was obtained from an adult man with Graves' hyperthyroidism. Sequencing was done on a sample of peripheral blood or thyroid tissue (not recorded which). The CDR3 spells CATSRDAWGETYGQYF. CDR3 DNA sequence: TGTGCCACCAGCAGAGATGCGTGGGGCGAGACCTACGGGCAGTACTTC.